This TCR beta chain was captured in a study of shared T cell receptors in the human thymus. Profiling relied on immunoSEQ multiplex PCR, and the TCRdb table lists in-frame clones only, not all of them. The repertoire consists of 500,000 to 850,000 clones, with around 87% occurring once and the leading ten covering roughly 0.0087%. Trimming at V came to 10 bases and at J to 0 bases, leaving 10 bases not matched to a gene. CDR1 is WSHSY and CDR2 is SAAADI in the germline V gene. The CDR3 sequence is 15 residues long. The sample was also reused in another study, on human thymus T cells. That work adds: Healthy Finnish infants having corrective surgery for congenital heart defects served as donors. The thymus was resected at corrective cardiac surgery. Related research found strongly overlapping thymic repertoires in unrelated individuals.

What was sequenced was thymocytes. This clonotype was sampled from a boy less than two years old with a congenital heart defect. V and J are TRBV10-2 and TRBJ2-3; TRBD2 matches 7 bases. In DNA, the CDR3 is TGCGCCACCTTGATGGCTAGCGGTAGCACAGATACGCAGTATTTT. Translation gives CATLMASGSTDTQYF.